The 14 T cell receptor beta chains given below trace back to one sample, sequenced in a study of T cells after posttransplantation cyclophosphamide. Some clones are missing from TCRdb's copy, which holds only in-frame ones; the method was immunoSEQ multiplex PCR. The sample table includes 35 to 55 clones. Treatment was busulfan-fludarabine conditioning, a marrow graft, and cyclophosphamide on days +3 and +4. The sample in question was gut tissue, obtained after allogeneic stem cell transplant with posttransplant cyclophosphamide. These receptors were taken from a young adult male patient who received an allogeneic stem cell transplant from a related donor, was CMV-positive, and had acute GVHD only. A share of the T cells may be of graft donor origin.

This chain uses TRBV10-2 with TRBJ2-5, with 8 bases fitting TRBD2. The CDR3 extends over 13 amino acids. Unmatched junction bases numbered 5, after V lost 6 bases and J lost 5 bases. Germline V CDR1 and CDR2: WSHSY, SAAADI. The DNA for the CDR3 is TGCGCCAGCAGCGGGGGGGCAAGGGAGACCCAGTACTTC. The encoded protein is CASSGGARETQYF.

The rearrangement links TRBV7-6 to TRBJ1-4; 11 positions match TRBD1. This CDR3 is built from 14 residues. The germline V gene encodes CDR1 SGHVS and CDR2 FNYEAQ. Trimming took 5 bases from V and 7 from J; bases not matched to a gene: 3. This chain's CDR3 is CASSRGTGGEKLFF. The CDR3 coding sequence is TGTGCCAGCAGCCGAGGGACAGGGGGTGAAAAACTGTTTTTT.

The rearrangement links TRBV19 to TRBJ1-2; D is possibly TRBD1 (6 bases). The germline CDR1 and CDR2 sequences are LNHDA and SQIVND (reference sequence). The ends were cut back, 6 bases at V and 3 bases at J, with 14 bases in the middle. CDR3 size: 14 residues. The CDR3: CASSATGSDYGYTF. The CDR3 DNA is TGTGCCAGTAGCGCCACAGGGTCCGACTATGGCTACACCTTC.

The chain recombines TRBV4-2 with TRBJ1-1; 9 bases fit TRBD1. CDR1 is LGHNA, CDR2 YNFKEQ, per germline. V lost 1 base and J lost 8; bases outside the gene matches: 11. This CDR3 comprises 16 residues. As DNA, the CDR3 is TGTGCCAGCAGCCAAGTTTCGGGACAGGGATCGGTGGAAGCTTTCTTT. This encodes CASSQVSGQGSVEAFF.

The genes are TRBV6-5 and TRBJ1-5, with D unclear. Germline V gives CDR1 MNHEY, CDR2 SVGAGI. The length of the CDR3 is 13 residues. V dropped 10 bases and J dropped 1 base, with 11 bases sitting between them. The CDR3 DNA reads as TGTGCCACTCGGGAAGGAAGCAATCAGCCCCAGCATTTT. Protein product: CATREGSNQPQHF.

This rearrangement joins TRBV2 to TRBJ1-2; possible D gene TRBD1, 6 bases. The length of the CDR3 is 13 residues. Germline V gene data show CDR1 as SNHLY and CDR2 as FYNNEI. V was pared by 6 bases and J by 7 bases, with 15 bases between. The CDR3 DNA sequence: TGTGCCAGCAGCCCCTTGGGGGGGCTTGGCTACACCTTC. Its protein is CASSPLGGLGYTF.

This clone is a singleton in its sample. The V gene is TRBV11-1, the J gene TRBJ2-7, with TRBD1 identical over 8 bases. V gave up 5 bases and J gave up 1 base; unmatched junction bases: 7. CDR3 size: 15 residues. Germline CDR1 reads SGHAT; CDR2 reads FQDESV (reference sequence). CDR3 amino acids: CASSQGAMGSYEQYF. The CDR3 DNA follows: TGTGCCAGCAGCCAGGGGGCAATGGGATCCTACGAGCAGTACTTC.

The genes are TRBV1 and TRBJ2-6; TRBD2 is the table's D call and was not checked against the DNA. TRBV1 counts as a pseudogene. The CDR3 extends over 18 amino acids. In DNA form, the CDR3 reads TGCACCAGCAGACGCGGCCGTTTGTCACAAAGTCGGGCCAACGTCCTGACTTTC. Encoded protein: CTSRRGRLSQSRANVLTF.

V and J are TRBV30 and TRBJ1-3; D might be TRBD1 (5 bases). This CDR3 has 17 amino acids. Trimming took 1 base from V and 1 from J, leaving 17 bases between them. CDR1 is GTSNPN, CDR2 SVGIG, per germline (reference sequence). CDR3 in amino acids: CAWSDFQGPRSGNTIYF. In DNA, the CDR3 is TGTGCCTGGAGTGACTTTCAGGGCCCTAGATCTGGAAACACCATATATTTT.

The CDR3 sequence is CASSIHGTGGRGELFF. CDR3 nucleotides: TGTGCCAGCTCGATCCACGGGACAGGGGGCCGAGGGGAGCTGTTTTTT. V gene TRBV5-6 combines with J gene TRBJ2-2, with 12 bases identical to TRBD1. Looked up from germline, CDR1 is SGHDT and CDR2 is YYEEEE. J gave up 8 bases and V 7 bases, and 12 bases lay outside the gene matches. The CDR3 contains 16 residues.

This clone was counted once. The junction does not match germline at one end; this may be a read error. The chain combines TRBV6-5 with TRBJ1-2; 7 bases are shared with TRBD1. Germline V gene lookup returns CDR1 MNHEY and CDR2 SVGAGI. The CDR3 has 15 residues. The chain's CDR3 is CASSLQTGTRYGYAF. The DNA for the CDR3 is TGTGCCAGCAGCTTACAGACAGGGACCCGCTATGGCTACGCCTTC.

V gene TRBV7-2 combines with J gene TRBJ1-6; possibly TRBD1 for D (6 bases). Germline V lookup: CDR1 SGHTA, CDR2 FQGNSA. The germline V and J ends were trimmed by 1 base and 10 bases, with 14 bases remaining between them. This CDR3 is 15 amino acids long. The CDR3 nucleotides read TGTGCCAGCAGCTTAGGGGGCAGGGGATGGTCACCCCTCCACTTT. Its protein product is CASSLGGRGWSPLHF. Full variable domain (remainder filled in from reference TRBV7-2 and TRBJ1-6): GAGVSQSPSNKVTEKGKDVELRCDPISGHTALYWYRQSLGQGLEFLIYFQGNSAPDKSGLPSDRFSAERTGGSVSTLTIQRTQQEDSAVYLCASSLGGRGWSPLHFGNGTRLTVT.

V gene TRBV7-9 combines with J gene TRBJ1-6, with a weak D call TRBD1 (5 bases). The V gene's germline CDR1 is SEHNR and CDR2 FQNEAQ (reference sequence). V lost 3 bases and J lost 10, with 13 bases in between. The CDR3 is made up of 14 amino acids. CDR3 sequence: CASSFREGFSPLHF. The DNA for the CDR3 is TGTGCCAGCAGCTTCAGGGAGGGATTCTCACCCCTCCACTTT.

The gene calls are TRBV6-1 and TRBJ1-1; no clear D. Germline-derived CDR1 and CDR2 are MNHNS and SASEGT. CDR3 length: 16 amino acids. V was cut by 0 bases and J by 0 bases, with 11 bases left in between. The CDR3 loop is CASSEASGILNTEAFF. CDR3 bases: TGTGCCAGCAGTGAAGCGTCGGGGATATTGAACACTGAAGCTTTCTTT.